This entry features one TCR beta chain sequence. Its antigen remains unknown. The data stem from a study of identical twins. cDNA carried unique molecular identifiers, and a universal primer site was added by template switching. TCRdb processed the 5' RACE reads anew with MiXCR; each CDR3 protein has one entry. The profile shows approximately 500,000 distinct CDR3 sequences, around 24% of them singletons. The CDR3 totals 14 residues. The germline V and J ends were trimmed by 5 bases and 2 bases, with 16 bases remaining between them. CDR1 and CDR2 from the germline V gene are DFQATT and SNEGSKA (reference sequence). Findings of the study overall: Monozygotic twins shared more out-of-frame TCR alpha than recombination models predicted. Abundant beta clonotypes from cord blood had fewer insertions, unlike memory repertoires, which showed none.

In addition, the sample was reused for a study of T cells expressing NK-cell markers. According to that study: Of eight sequenced donors, seven were HCMV-seropositive and one HCMV-seronegative.

The gene calls are TRBV20-1 and TRBJ2-7, with D possibly TRBD2 on 6 matching bases. The sequenced sample was CD4+ T cells sorted from blood. The origin of this receptor is a woman under 30 in good health. DNA for the CDR3: TGCAGTGCTGTCGACGGGACTTACCCCTACGAGCAGTACTTC. It codes for CSAVDGTYPYEQYF.